The TCR beta chain described here comes from a study of blood T cell repertoires in COVID-19. Study summary: Samples representing acute and convalescent COVID-19 were sourced from the United States, Italy and Spain. Nucleic acid was either cDNA or gDNA, and it came from T cells, B-cell-depleted T cells, or PBMCs.

This CDR3 has 15 amino acids. Germline loops: CDR1 LNHNV, CDR2 YYDKDF (reference sequence). Trimming took off 1 base at V and 5 bases at J, with 9 bases between the two ends. In its sample, this clone was seen a few times. Under the authors' procedure: Estimates of nucleated cell counts were drawn from the amplification of reference gene primers. Produced via immunoSEQ multiplex PCR; TCRdb's table is partial and in-frame only. The DNA gave D and trimming, while V, J and clone size come from that table. This table has just over 70,000 clones, over 70% appearing once. This sequence was found in a woman in her 70s with acute or convalescent COVID-19. Sequencing used peripheral blood. The gene calls are TRBV15 and TRBJ1-6, with D unclear. The CDR3 nucleotides are TGTGCCACCAGCAGAGCTGTGACAAATAATTCACCCCTCCACTTT. Translated, it gives CATSRAVTNNSPLHF.